This TCR beta chain was captured in a study of OX40 agonist ivuxolimab in advanced cancers. This clone appeared a single time. The data were produced by immunoSEQ multiplex PCR, yet TCRdb's version contains in-frame clones alone and is incomplete. This table holds around 140,000 clones, 90% found once. Per germline, CDR1 MNHNY and CDR2 SVGAGI (reference sequence). The CDR3 loop spans 15 amino acids. Deletions cut 0 bases from V and 0 bases from J, with 8 bases between. The material was CD4+ or CD8+ T cells sorted from blood, obtained in a trial of the OX40 agonist ivuxolimab. This chain uses TRBV6-6 with TRBJ1-1; D unresolved. The clonotype originates from an adult with an advanced solid tumor such as melanoma, head and neck, liver or kidney cancer. Written as DNA, the CDR3 is TGTGCCAGCAGTTACTCGTTTACGATGAACACTGAAGCTTTCTTT. The encoded protein is CASSYSFTMNTEAFF.